This TCR beta chain was sequenced during a study of shared clonotypes between healthy human individuals. Per sorted-subset replicate PCR, input was approximately 180 ng DNA, representing around 30,000 T cell genomes. Assay used: immunoSEQ multiplex PCR; TCRdb lists only in-frame clones, some missing. The table shows just over 2,000,000 clones, with roughly 94% occurring only once. CDR1 is SNHLY and CDR2 is FYNNEI in the germline V gene. Losses at the gene ends were 3 bases for V and 0 bases for J; bases not matched to a gene: 2. The CDR3 sequence is 16 residues long. J is TRBJ1-5 and V is TRBV2; TRBD1 aligns across 10 bases. Sample: naive CD4+ T cells sorted from blood. Subset meaning: CD45RA+ positively selected. The TCR sequence derives from a man between 18 and 29 years old in good health. CDR3 nucleotide sequence: TGTGCCAGCAGTGACCGGGACAGGGGTAGCAATCAGCCCCAGCATTTT. It encodes CASSDRDRGSNQPQHF.